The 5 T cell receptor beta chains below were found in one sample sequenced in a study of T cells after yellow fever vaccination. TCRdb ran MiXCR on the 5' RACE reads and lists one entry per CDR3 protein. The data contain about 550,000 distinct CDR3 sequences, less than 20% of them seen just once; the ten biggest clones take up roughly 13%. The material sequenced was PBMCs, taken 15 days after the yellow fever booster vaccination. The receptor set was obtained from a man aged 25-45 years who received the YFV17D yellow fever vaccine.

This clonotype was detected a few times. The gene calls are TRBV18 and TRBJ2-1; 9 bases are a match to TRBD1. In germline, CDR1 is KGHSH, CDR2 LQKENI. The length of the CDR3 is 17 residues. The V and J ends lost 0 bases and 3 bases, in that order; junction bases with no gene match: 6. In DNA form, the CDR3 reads TGTGCCAGCTCACCACCGAAGGGGACAGGGAACTACAATGAGCAGTTCTTC. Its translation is CASSPPKGTGNYNEQFF.

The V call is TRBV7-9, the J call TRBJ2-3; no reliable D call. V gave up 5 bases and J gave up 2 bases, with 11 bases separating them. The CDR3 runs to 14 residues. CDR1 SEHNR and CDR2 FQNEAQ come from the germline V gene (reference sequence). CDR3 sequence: CASSLWRDTDTQYF. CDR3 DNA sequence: TGTGCCAGCAGCCTGTGGCGAGACACAGATACGCAGTATTTT.

CDR3 loop: CASSPRRVLAGLSRTDTQYF. CDR3 coding DNA: TGTGCCAGCAGCCCCAGGCGGGTGCTAGCGGGATTATCGCGCACAGATACGCAGTATTTT. The chain employs TRBV11-2 and TRBJ2-3; TRBD2 matches at 9 bases. The ends lost 5 bases at V and 1 base at J; junction bases unmatched: 19. Germline V gene lookup returns CDR1 SGHAT and CDR2 FQNNGV. The CDR3 is made up of 20 amino acids.

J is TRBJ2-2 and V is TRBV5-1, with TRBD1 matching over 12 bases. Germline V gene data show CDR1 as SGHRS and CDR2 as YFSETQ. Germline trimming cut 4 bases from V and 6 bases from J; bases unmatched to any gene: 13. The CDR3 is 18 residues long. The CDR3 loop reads CASSPLPGTGGRAGELFF. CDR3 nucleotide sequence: TGCGCCAGCAGCCCCCTTCCCGGGACAGGGGGCAGGGCCGGGGAGCTGTTTTTT.

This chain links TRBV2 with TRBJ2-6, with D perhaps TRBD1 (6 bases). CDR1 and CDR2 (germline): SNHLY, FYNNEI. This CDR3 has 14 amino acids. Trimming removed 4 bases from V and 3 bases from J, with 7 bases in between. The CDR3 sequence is CASSGDIGANVLTF. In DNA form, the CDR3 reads TGTGCCAGCAGTGGGGACATTGGGGCCAACGTCCTGACTTTC.